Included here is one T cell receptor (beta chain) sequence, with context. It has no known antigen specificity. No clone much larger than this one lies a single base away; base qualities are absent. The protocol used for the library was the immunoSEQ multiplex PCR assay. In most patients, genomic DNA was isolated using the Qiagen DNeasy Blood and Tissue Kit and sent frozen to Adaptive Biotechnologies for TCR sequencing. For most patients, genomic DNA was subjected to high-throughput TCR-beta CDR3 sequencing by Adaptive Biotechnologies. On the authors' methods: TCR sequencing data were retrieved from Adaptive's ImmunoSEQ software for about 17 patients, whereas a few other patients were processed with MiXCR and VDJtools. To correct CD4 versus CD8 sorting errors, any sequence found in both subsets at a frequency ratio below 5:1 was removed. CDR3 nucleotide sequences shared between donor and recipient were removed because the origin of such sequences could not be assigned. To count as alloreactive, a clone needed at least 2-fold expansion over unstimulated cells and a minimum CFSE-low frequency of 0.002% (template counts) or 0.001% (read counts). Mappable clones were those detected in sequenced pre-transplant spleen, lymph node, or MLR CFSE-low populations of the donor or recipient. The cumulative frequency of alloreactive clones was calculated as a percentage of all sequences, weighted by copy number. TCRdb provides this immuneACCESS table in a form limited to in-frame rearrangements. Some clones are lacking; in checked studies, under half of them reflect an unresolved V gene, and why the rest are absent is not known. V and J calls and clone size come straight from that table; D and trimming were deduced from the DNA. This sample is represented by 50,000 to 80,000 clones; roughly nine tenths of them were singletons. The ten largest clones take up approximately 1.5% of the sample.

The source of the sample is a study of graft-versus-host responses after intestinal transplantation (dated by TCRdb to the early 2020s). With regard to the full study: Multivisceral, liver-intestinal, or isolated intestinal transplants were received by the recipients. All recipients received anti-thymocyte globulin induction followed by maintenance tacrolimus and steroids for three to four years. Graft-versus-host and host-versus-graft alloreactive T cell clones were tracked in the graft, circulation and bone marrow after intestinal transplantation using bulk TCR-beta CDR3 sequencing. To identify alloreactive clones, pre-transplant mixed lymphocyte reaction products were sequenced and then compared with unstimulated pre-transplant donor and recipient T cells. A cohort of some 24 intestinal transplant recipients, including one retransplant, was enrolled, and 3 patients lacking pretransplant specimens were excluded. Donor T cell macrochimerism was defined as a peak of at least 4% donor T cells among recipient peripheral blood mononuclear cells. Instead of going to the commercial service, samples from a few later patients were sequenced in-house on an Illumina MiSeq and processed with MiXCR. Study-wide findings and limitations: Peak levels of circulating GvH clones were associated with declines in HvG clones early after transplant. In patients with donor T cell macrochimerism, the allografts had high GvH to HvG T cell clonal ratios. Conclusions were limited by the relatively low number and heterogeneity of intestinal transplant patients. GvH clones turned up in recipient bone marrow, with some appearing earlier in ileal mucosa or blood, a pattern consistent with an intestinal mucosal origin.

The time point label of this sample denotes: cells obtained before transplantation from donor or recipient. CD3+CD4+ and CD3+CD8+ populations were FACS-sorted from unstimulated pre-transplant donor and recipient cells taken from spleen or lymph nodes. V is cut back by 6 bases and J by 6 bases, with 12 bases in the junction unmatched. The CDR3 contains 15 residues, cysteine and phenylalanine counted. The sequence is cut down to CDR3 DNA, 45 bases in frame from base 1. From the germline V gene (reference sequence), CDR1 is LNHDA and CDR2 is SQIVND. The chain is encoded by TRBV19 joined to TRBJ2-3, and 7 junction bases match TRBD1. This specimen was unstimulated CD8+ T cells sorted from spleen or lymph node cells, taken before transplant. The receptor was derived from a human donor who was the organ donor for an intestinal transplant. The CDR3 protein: CASSSTPTRGDTQYF. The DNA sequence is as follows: TGTGCCAGTAGCAGTACCCCGACCAGGGGGGATACGCAGTATTTT.